This T cell receptor (beta chain) was found in a study of a mutant IDH1 vaccine in newly diagnosed glioma. Whole-study results and caveats: Across multiple MHC alleles, over 90% of patients had vaccine-induced responses.

Comments on this clone: Its antigen is currently unknown.

Some clones are missing from TCRdb's copy, which holds only in-frame ones; the method was immunoSEQ multiplex PCR. The table shows some 50,000 clones, with 65% occurring only once. Sample time point: week 47, end of study. One vaccine dose held 300 ug of mutant IDH1 20-mer peptide and came with topical imiquimod. Germline-derived CDR1 and CDR2 are SGHDT and YYEEEE. Trimming left V 1 base short and J 5 bases short, with 24 bases between. CDR3 length: 18 residues. The source was peripheral blood mononuclear cells (PBMCs), collected from a glioma patient whose treatment included an IDH1 peptide vaccine. This receptor was taken from a man aged 35 to 55 with glioma. Some clones in this sample may be carry-over from other donors' samples. This chain joins TRBV5-6 and TRBJ2-5; the D gene is possibly TRBD1 (6 bases). The CDR3 region has the DNA TGTGCCAGCAGCTTGCCGGCCGGGACAACCGGGAACTTGGAGACCCAGTACTTC. It is translated as CASSLPAGTTGNLETQYF.